Reported below is one TCR beta chain. The antigen remains undetermined. A single base separates this from a much larger clone, so it may be a read error. This sample was included in a study of tumor-infiltrating lymphocytes in primary liver carcinoma. Study summary: Recorded tumor stage was T1-T3 N0M0, with diameters of about 4.2 to 10 cm.

Germline DNA was also extracted, and blood RNA derived from unsorted whole blood. About 3.6 milliliters of peripheral blood were collected before surgery. Study-wide results and limits: Owing to bulk unsorted samples, no comparison was made between CD4+ and CD8+ repertoires.

From germline, CDR1 is MNHEY and CDR2 SVGAGI. The CDR3 consists of 17 residues. From about 0.45 ug total RNA, TCR beta cDNA was generated with a primer in the constant region. Three-round nested multiplex PCR performed with slightly modified ARM-PCR produced the TCR beta libraries. A C-beta reverse primer and TRBV1-TRBV30 forward primers served in each of the first two PCR rounds, at about 9 cycles apiece. TCRdb independently ran MiXCR on the multiplex PCR reads; one entry per CDR3 protein. The table shows about 330,000 distinct CDR3 sequences, with less than 75% occurring only once. The chain is built from TRBV6-5 and TRBJ2-6; D not resolved. What was sequenced was peripheral blood. The receptor was derived from a man aged 40-49 years with primary liver carcinoma and hepatitis B virus infection. The CDR3 DNA sequence: TGTGCCAACAGTTACTCGTCAAGACTCTCTGGGGCCAACGTCCTGACTTTC. It codes for CANSYSSRLSGANVLTF.